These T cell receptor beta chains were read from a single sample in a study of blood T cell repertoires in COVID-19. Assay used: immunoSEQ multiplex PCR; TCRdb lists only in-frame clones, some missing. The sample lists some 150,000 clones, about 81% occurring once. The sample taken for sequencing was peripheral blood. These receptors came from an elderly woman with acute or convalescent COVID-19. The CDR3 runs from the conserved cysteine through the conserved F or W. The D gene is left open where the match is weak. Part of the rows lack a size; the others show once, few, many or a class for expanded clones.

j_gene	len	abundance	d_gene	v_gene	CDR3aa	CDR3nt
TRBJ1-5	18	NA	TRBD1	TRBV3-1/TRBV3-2	CASSQGATGALNNQPQHF	TGTGCCAGCAGCCAAGGCGCGACAGGGGCACTGAACAATCAGCCCCAGCATTTT
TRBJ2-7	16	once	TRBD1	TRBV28	CASSLSVDRESYEQYF	TGTGCCAGCAGTTTATCCGTAGACAGGGAGAGTTACGAGCAGTACTTC
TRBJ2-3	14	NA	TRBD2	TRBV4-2	CASSHDLAGDTQYF	TGTGCCAGCAGCCATGACCTAGCGGGAGATACGCAGTATTTT
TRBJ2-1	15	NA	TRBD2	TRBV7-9	CASSLPGMREIEQFF	TGTGCCAGCAGCCTCCCGGGTATGCGGGAGATTGAGCAGTTCTTC
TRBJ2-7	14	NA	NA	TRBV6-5	CASSPGTPIYEQYF	TGTGCCAGCAGCCCCGGGACTCCCATCTACGAGCAGTACTTC
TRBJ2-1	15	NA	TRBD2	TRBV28	CASSFSASGYNEQFF	TGTGCCAGCAGTTTCTCGGCTAGCGGGTACAATGAGCAGTTCTTC
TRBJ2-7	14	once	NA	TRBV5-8	CASSSRQVNYEQYF	TGTGCCAGCAGCTCACGACAGGTAAACTACGAGCAGTACTTC
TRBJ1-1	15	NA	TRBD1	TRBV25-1	CASSGYRGQNTEAFF	TGTGCCAGCAGTGGATACAGGGGGCAGAACACTGAAGCTTTCTTT
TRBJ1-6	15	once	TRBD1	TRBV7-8	CASSTRQGYNSPLHF	TGTGCCAGCAGCACGCGACAGGGCTATAATTCACCCCTCCACTTT
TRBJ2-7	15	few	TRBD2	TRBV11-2	CASSLGGTSTAEQYF	TGTGCCAGCAGCTTAGGAGGGACTAGCACCGCCGAGCAGTACTTC
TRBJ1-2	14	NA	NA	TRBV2	CASSEASGDYGYTF	TGTGCCAGCAGTGAGGCTAGCGGGGACTATGGCTACACCTTC
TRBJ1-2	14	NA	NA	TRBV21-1	CASSKEGGGYGYTF	TGTGCCAGCAGCAAAGAAGGGGGGGGCTATGGCTACACCTTC
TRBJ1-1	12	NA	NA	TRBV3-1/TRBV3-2	CASSLSYTEAFF	TGTGCCAGCAGTCTATCCTACACTGAAGCTTTCTTT
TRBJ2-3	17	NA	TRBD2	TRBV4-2	CASSQQTSGRAPDTQYF	TGTGCCAGCAGCCAACAGACTAGCGGGAGGGCTCCAGATACGCAGTATTTT
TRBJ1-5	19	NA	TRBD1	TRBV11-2	CASSPRGDPPDRGPQPQHF	TGTGCCAGCAGCCCCCGGGGAGATCCTCCGGACAGGGGGCCTCAGCCCCAGCATTTT
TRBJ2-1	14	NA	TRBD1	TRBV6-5	CASSWDRGLGEQFF	TGTGCCAGCAGTTGGGACAGGGGGCTTGGTGAGCAGTTCTTC
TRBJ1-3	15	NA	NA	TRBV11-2	CASSGLQFSGNTIYF	TGTGCCAGCAGCGGCCTTCAGTTTTCTGGAAACACCATATATTTT
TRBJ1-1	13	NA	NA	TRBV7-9	CASSSRQGTEAFF	TGTGCCAGCAGCTCCCGGCAGGGGACTGAAGCTTTCTTT
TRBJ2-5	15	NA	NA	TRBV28	CASSFDGRGEETQYF	TGTGCCAGCAGTTTTGATGGCCGCGGGGAGGAGACCCAGTACTTC
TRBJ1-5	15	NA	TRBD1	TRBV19	CASSGQGAIGQPQHF	TGTGCCAGTAGTGGACAGGGGGCAATAGGTCAGCCCCAGCATTTT
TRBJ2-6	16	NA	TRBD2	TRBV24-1	CATSSGADSGANVLTF	TGTGCCACCTCTAGCGGGGCGGACTCTGGGGCCAACGTCCTGACTTTC
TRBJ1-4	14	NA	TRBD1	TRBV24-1	CATLRDRKNEKLFF	TGTGCCACCTTGCGGGACAGAAAAAATGAAAAACTGTTTTTT
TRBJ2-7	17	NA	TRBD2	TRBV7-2	CASSLGLAGGGSYEQYF	TGTGCCAGCAGCTTAGGTCTAGCGGGGGGCGGATCGTACGAGCAGTACTTC
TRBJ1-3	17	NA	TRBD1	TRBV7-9	CASSFVTGVLSGNTIYF	TGTGCCAGCAGCTTCGTAACAGGGGTCTTGTCTGGAAACACCATATATTTT
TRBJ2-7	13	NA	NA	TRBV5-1	CASTDGSSYEQYF	TGCGCCAGCACTGACGGGAGCTCCTACGAGCAGTACTTC
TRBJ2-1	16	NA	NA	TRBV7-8	CASSFRLTGSYNEQFF	TGTGCCAGCAGCTTTCGACTCACGGGTTCCTACAATGAGCAGTTCTTC
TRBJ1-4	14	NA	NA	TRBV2	CASSDPGSNEKLFF	TGTGCCAGCAGTGATCCCGGTTCTAATGAAAAACTGTTTTTT
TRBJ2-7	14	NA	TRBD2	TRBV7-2	CASSLVGGAHEQYF	TGTGCCAGCAGCTTAGTCGGGGGGGCCCACGAGCAGTACTTC
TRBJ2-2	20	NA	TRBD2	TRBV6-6	CASSPIGLAGPEANTGELFF	TGTGCCAGCAGTCCCATCGGACTAGCGGGACCGGAAGCGAACACCGGGGAGCTGTTTTTT
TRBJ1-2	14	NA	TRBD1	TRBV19	CASSPGQGGYGYTF	TGTGCCAGTAGTCCGGGACAGGGCGGGTATGGCTACACCTTC
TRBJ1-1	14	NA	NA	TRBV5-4	CASTLRGRNTEAFF	TGTGCCAGCACCCTAAGGGGTCGGAACACTGAAGCTTTCTTT
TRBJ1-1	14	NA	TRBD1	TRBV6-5	CASSRQGVSPEAFF	TGTGCCAGCAGCAGACAGGGGGTTTCTCCTGAAGCTTTCTTT
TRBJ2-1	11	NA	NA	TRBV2	CASLGGYEQFF	TGTGCCAGCCTAGGGGGATATGAGCAGTTCTTC
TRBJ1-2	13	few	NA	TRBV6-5	CASSYGIWGGYTF	TGTGCCAGCAGTTACGGGATTTGGGGCGGCTACACCTTC
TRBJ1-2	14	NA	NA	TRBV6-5	CAPPGRDSHYGYTF	TGTGCCCCGCCAGGGCGGGATTCGCACTATGGCTACACCTTC
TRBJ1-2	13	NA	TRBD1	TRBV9	CASSGGQDYGYTF	TGTGCCAGCAGCGGCGGACAGGACTATGGCTACACCTTC
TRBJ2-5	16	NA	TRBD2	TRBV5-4	CASSLGSGRAQETQYF	TGTGCCAGCAGCTTAGGGAGCGGGAGGGCCCAAGAGACCCAGTACTTC
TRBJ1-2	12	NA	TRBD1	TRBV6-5	CASSQRTGGYTF	TGTGCCAGCAGCCAACGGACAGGGGGCTACACCTTC
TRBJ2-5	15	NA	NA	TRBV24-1	CATSVKGAAQETQYF	TGTGCCACCAGTGTAAAGGGAGCGGCACAAGAGACCCAGTACTTC
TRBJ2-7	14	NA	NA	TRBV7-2	CASSLAGHSYEQYF	TGTGCCAGCAGCTTAGCGGGCCACTCCTACGAGCAGTACTTC
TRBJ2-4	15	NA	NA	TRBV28	CASSLTGTNKNIQYF	TGTGCCAGCAGTCTAACCGGGACAAATAAAAACATTCAGTACTTC
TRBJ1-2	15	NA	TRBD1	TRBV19	CASSIAQGARIGYTF	TGTGCCAGTAGTATAGCACAGGGGGCGCGTATTGGCTACACCTTC
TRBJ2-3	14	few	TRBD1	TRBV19	CASRDRGHSDTQYF	TGTGCCAGCCGGGACAGGGGGCATTCAGATACGCAGTATTTT
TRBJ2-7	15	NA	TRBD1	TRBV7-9	CASSAPRTGSDEQYF	TGTGCCAGCAGCGCCCCCCGGACAGGGTCGGACGAGCAGTACTTC
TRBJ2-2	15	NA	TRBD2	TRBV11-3	CASSRSGGNTGELFF	TGTGCCAGCAGCCGCTCGGGGGGTAACACCGGGGAGCTGTTTTTT
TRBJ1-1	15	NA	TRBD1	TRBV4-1	CASSPSGTGYWMAFF	TGCGCCAGCAGCCCATCCGGGACAGGGTATTGGATGGCTTTCTTT
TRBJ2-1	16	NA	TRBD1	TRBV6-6	CASSYSDRVSYNEQFF	TGTGCCAGCAGTTACTCGGACAGGGTTTCCTACAATGAGCAGTTCTTC
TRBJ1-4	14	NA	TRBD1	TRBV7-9	CASSQGAADEKLFF	TGTGCCAGCAGCCAGGGGGCGGCGGATGAAAAACTGTTTTTT
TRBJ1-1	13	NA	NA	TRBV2	CASSEQQDTEAFF	TGTGCCAGCAGTGAACAACAGGACACTGAAGCTTTCTTT
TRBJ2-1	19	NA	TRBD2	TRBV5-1	CASSLSGTSGRYTYNEQFF	TGCGCCAGCAGCTTGTCGGGGACTAGCGGGAGGTACACCTACAATGAGCAGTTCTTC
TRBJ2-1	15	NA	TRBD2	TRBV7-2	CASSPRTSGRNEQFF	TGTGCCAGCAGCCCCCGGACTAGCGGGAGGAATGAGCAGTTCTTC
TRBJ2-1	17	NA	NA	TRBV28	CASSPTPAGFLGNEQFF	TGTGCCAGCAGCCCCACTCCGGCGGGATTTCTTGGCAATGAGCAGTTCTTC
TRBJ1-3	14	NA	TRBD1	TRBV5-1	CASSSGTAGNTIYF	TGCGCCAGCAGCTCCGGGACAGCTGGAAACACCATATATTTT
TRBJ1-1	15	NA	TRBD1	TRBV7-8	CASSAGDRYVPEAFF	TGTGCCAGCAGCGCCGGGGACAGGTATGTCCCTGAAGCTTTCTTT
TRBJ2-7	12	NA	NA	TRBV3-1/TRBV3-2	CASSPMGGEQYF	TGTGCCAGCAGCCCCATGGGGGGAGAGCAGTACTTC
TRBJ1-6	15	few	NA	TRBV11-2	CASTRNRERNSPLHF	TGTGCCAGCACCAGAAACAGGGAGCGAAATTCACCCCTCCACTTT
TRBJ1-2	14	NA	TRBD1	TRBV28	CASSSGQIVYGYTF	TGTGCCAGCAGTTCGGGACAGATCGTCTATGGCTACACCTTC
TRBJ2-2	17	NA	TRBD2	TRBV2	CASSFSRGTTAGGELFF	TGTGCCAGCAGCTTCTCCCGCGGGACTACGGCCGGCGGGGAGCTGTTTTTT
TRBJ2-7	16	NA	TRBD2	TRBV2	CASGGVAGGSPYEQYF	TGTGCCAGCGGCGGGGTAGCGGGGGGGTCCCCCTACGAGCAGTACTTC